These T cell receptor beta chains were read from a single sample in a study of blood T cells in healthy people across ages. TCRdb called the 5' RACE reads again in MiXCR, with one record for every CDR3 protein. Of around 820,000 distinct CDR3 sequences in the sample, just under 25% were seen once. These sequences were also reported in another study, on T cells of mothers and their children.

The sequenced sample was blood. Every receptor here comes from a boy aged 5-17 years in good health. The CDR3 runs from the conserved cysteine through the conserved F or W. D genes are given only for firm matches. Clone size is stated in some rows and not others, as once, few, many or a class when expanded.

CDR3aa: CASSPSSGGSSYEQYF; j_gene: NA; len: 16; d_gene: TRBD2; abundance: few; v_gene: TRBV28
CDR3aa: CSARDEMARETYEQYF; j_gene: TRBJ2-7; len: 16; d_gene: NA; abundance: few; v_gene: TRBV20-1
CDR3aa: CASSLQGWVDTQYF; j_gene: TRBJ2-3; len: 14; d_gene: NA; abundance: NA; v_gene: TRBV28
CDR3aa: CSVGPSGNAFYTQYF; j_gene: TRBJ2-3; len: 15; d_gene: NA; abundance: few; v_gene: TRBV29-1
CDR3aa: CASSQPGTGAYNEQFF; j_gene: NA; len: 16; d_gene: TRBD1; abundance: few; v_gene: TRBV4-3
CDR3aa: CASSPNQGRVAVDTQYF; j_gene: TRBJ2-3; len: 17; d_gene: NA; abundance: few; v_gene: TRBV27
CDR3aa: CASGNQAEGTQYF; j_gene: TRBJ2-5; len: 13; d_gene: NA; abundance: few; v_gene: TRBV12-5
CDR3aa: CASHLSDRALVSDTQYF; j_gene: TRBJ2-3; len: 17; d_gene: TRBD1; abundance: few; v_gene: TRBV7-9
CDR3aa: CASSPNRQGLGNTIYF; j_gene: TRBJ1-3; len: 16; d_gene: TRBD1; abundance: NA; v_gene: TRBV3-1
CDR3aa: CASSRQTATYEQYF; j_gene: TRBJ2-7; len: 14; d_gene: NA; abundance: few; v_gene: TRBV7-6
CDR3aa: CSARASGYNEQFF; j_gene: TRBJ2-1; len: 13; d_gene: TRBD2; abundance: few; v_gene: TRBV20-1
CDR3aa: CASSTLRDQRTYEQYF; j_gene: TRBJ2-7; len: 16; d_gene: NA; abundance: NA; v_gene: TRBV28
CDR3aa: CASSFWTGTGELFF; j_gene: TRBJ2-2; len: 14; d_gene: TRBD1; abundance: NA; v_gene: TRBV27
CDR3aa: CAISDGGPGELFF; j_gene: TRBJ2-2; len: 13; d_gene: NA; abundance: NA; v_gene: TRBV10-3
CDR3aa: CSASFGKENSPLHF; j_gene: TRBJ1-6; len: 14; d_gene: NA; abundance: NA; v_gene: TRBV20-1
CDR3aa: CASGSRQGGWREASTDTQYF; j_gene: TRBJ2-3; len: 20; d_gene: NA; abundance: few; v_gene: TRBV11-2
CDR3aa: CASSSPESASDTQYF; j_gene: TRBJ2-3; len: 15; d_gene: NA; abundance: NA; v_gene: TRBV11-1
CDR3aa: CASSQEGPGSGELFF; j_gene: TRBJ2-2; len: 15; d_gene: NA; abundance: NA; v_gene: TRBV4-2
CDR3aa: CASSQGLGYYNEQFF; j_gene: TRBJ2-1; len: 15; d_gene: NA; abundance: NA; v_gene: TRBV14
CDR3aa: CASSLVGGVKLFF; j_gene: TRBJ1-4; len: 13; d_gene: NA; abundance: few; v_gene: TRBV7-9
CDR3aa: CSADRWEGYGYTF; j_gene: TRBJ1-2; len: 13; d_gene: NA; abundance: once; v_gene: TRBV29-1
CDR3aa: CASSAGMHPYEQYF; j_gene: NA; len: 14; d_gene: NA; abundance: NA; v_gene: TRBV6-6
CDR3aa: CASSLTGAYYEQYF; j_gene: TRBJ2-7; len: 14; d_gene: NA; abundance: few; v_gene: TRBV27
CDR3aa: CSVEDRGLGQPYNEQFF; j_gene: TRBJ2-1; len: 17; d_gene: TRBD1; abundance: few; v_gene: TRBV29-1
CDR3aa: CSFGQGRAETQYF; j_gene: TRBJ2-5; len: 13; d_gene: TRBD1; abundance: NA; v_gene: TRBV29-1
CDR3aa: CASSPQAGLYEQYF; j_gene: TRBJ2-7; len: 14; d_gene: NA; abundance: few; v_gene: TRBV4-3
CDR3aa: CASTRSGSGANVLTF; j_gene: TRBJ2-6; len: 15; d_gene: NA; abundance: NA; v_gene: TRBV12-3/TRBV12-4
CDR3aa: CASSYGENYEQYF; j_gene: TRBJ2-7; len: 13; d_gene: NA; abundance: NA; v_gene: TRBV27
CDR3aa: CSASGQVLEAFF; j_gene: TRBJ1-1; len: 12; d_gene: TRBD1; abundance: NA; v_gene: TRBV20-1
CDR3aa: CASSLVPGYSATNEKLFF; j_gene: TRBJ1-4; len: 18; d_gene: NA; abundance: NA; v_gene: TRBV5-5
CDR3aa: CASSSPGQSYNEQFF; j_gene: TRBJ2-1; len: 15; d_gene: TRBD1; abundance: NA; v_gene: TRBV28
CDR3aa: CASSLSSENEKLFF; j_gene: TRBJ1-4; len: 14; d_gene: NA; abundance: few; v_gene: TRBV7-9
CDR3aa: CSARDHRGLDYGYTF; j_gene: TRBJ1-2; len: 15; d_gene: TRBD1; abundance: NA; v_gene: TRBV20-1
CDR3aa: CAISPSGGLYNEQFF; j_gene: TRBJ2-1; len: 15; d_gene: TRBD2; abundance: NA; v_gene: TRBV10-3
CDR3aa: CATHRRQGATEAFF; j_gene: TRBJ1-1; len: 14; d_gene: TRBD1; abundance: NA; v_gene: TRBV6-5
CDR3aa: CSVEDIGTQGPYEQYF; j_gene: NA; len: 16; d_gene: NA; abundance: few; v_gene: TRBV29-1
CDR3aa: CSVEHGSSGANVLTF; j_gene: TRBJ2-6; len: 15; d_gene: NA; abundance: once; v_gene: TRBV29-1
CDR3aa: CASSSSLGPHEQYF; j_gene: TRBJ2-7; len: 14; d_gene: NA; abundance: few; v_gene: TRBV5-1
CDR3aa: CAISAVVGGRNEQFF; j_gene: TRBJ2-1; len: 15; d_gene: NA; abundance: NA; v_gene: TRBV10-3
CDR3aa: CASSRTGLYEQYF; j_gene: NA; len: 13; d_gene: TRBD1; abundance: few; v_gene: TRBV6-1
CDR3aa: CASSEVTIGTTSGSYEQYF; j_gene: NA; len: 19; d_gene: TRBD2; abundance: NA; v_gene: TRBV7-6
CDR3aa: CASSLPAGGTEAFF; j_gene: TRBJ1-1; len: 14; d_gene: TRBD1; abundance: few; v_gene: TRBV12-3/TRBV12-4
CDR3aa: CASSLGPGRDGSEAFF; j_gene: TRBJ1-1; len: 16; d_gene: NA; abundance: NA; v_gene: TRBV7-9
CDR3aa: CASSLEPGRQETQYF; j_gene: TRBJ2-5; len: 15; d_gene: NA; abundance: NA; v_gene: TRBV5-1
CDR3aa: CASSYSSSSGNTIYF; j_gene: TRBJ1-3; len: 15; d_gene: NA; abundance: few; v_gene: TRBV6-5
CDR3aa: CASSSHVAGGKETQYF; j_gene: TRBJ2-5; len: 16; d_gene: TRBD2; abundance: NA; v_gene: TRBV7-9
CDR3aa: CASSQDGTGQETQYF; j_gene: TRBJ2-5; len: 15; d_gene: NA; abundance: many; v_gene: TRBV4-3
CDR3aa: CASSSPREAETQYF; j_gene: TRBJ2-5; len: 14; d_gene: NA; abundance: NA; v_gene: TRBV27
CDR3aa: CASSLGGRIFRGSGNTIYF; j_gene: TRBJ1-3; len: 19; d_gene: NA; abundance: NA; v_gene: TRBV5-1
CDR3aa: CASSGGLANEQFF; j_gene: TRBJ2-1; len: 13; d_gene: TRBD2; abundance: NA; v_gene: TRBV4-1
CDR3aa: CASSLHSGHSFQETQYF; j_gene: TRBJ2-5; len: 17; d_gene: NA; abundance: NA; v_gene: TRBV5-5
CDR3aa: CASGTNEQFF; j_gene: TRBJ2-1; len: 10; d_gene: NA; abundance: NA; v_gene: TRBV12-3/TRBV12-4
CDR3aa: CASSQADLYEQYF; j_gene: TRBJ2-7; len: 13; d_gene: NA; abundance: few; v_gene: TRBV3-1
CDR3aa: CSVEDGASGANVLTF; j_gene: TRBJ2-6; len: 15; d_gene: NA; abundance: many; v_gene: TRBV29-1
CDR3aa: CASSFISGNTIYF; j_gene: TRBJ1-3; len: 13; d_gene: NA; abundance: NA; v_gene: TRBV7-2
CDR3aa: CASSPGTGLQETQYF; j_gene: TRBJ2-5; len: 15; d_gene: TRBD1; abundance: NA; v_gene: TRBV4-3
CDR3aa: CAISETGAGSNQPQHF; j_gene: TRBJ1-5; len: 16; d_gene: TRBD1; abundance: NA; v_gene: TRBV10-3
CDR3aa: CASRTGSTSGQFF; j_gene: TRBJ2-1; len: 13; d_gene: TRBD1; abundance: few; v_gene: TRBV2
CDR3aa: CASSLNRVREGYTF; j_gene: TRBJ1-2; len: 14; d_gene: NA; abundance: once; v_gene: TRBV7-2
CDR3aa: CASSGPQGDGGYTF; j_gene: TRBJ1-2; len: 14; d_gene: TRBD1; abundance: NA; v_gene: TRBV5-6